This T cell receptor (beta chain) was captured by sequencing in a study of monozygotic twins with inflammatory bowel disease. The CDR3 extends over 15 amino acids. Per germline, CDR1 DFQATT and CDR2 SNEGSKA (reference sequence). No DNA is given; TCRdb re-called the 5' RACE reads and lists each CDR3 protein once. Reported are 150,000 to 200,000 distinct CDR3 sequences; the ten largest clones contain 6% to 9.5%. Sample: blood. This clonotype originated in a human donor with ulcerative colitis or Crohn's disease, or a healthy co-twin of an affected twin (not recorded which). The chain has TRBV20-1 and TRBJ1-5. The CDR3 spells CSARDLKYSNQPQHF.